Described below is a single T cell receptor beta chain sequence and its context. This specimen comes from a study of blood T cell repertoires in COVID-19. Overall study: Acute and convalescent COVID-19 samples came from the United States, Italy and Spain.

Between the trimmed V and J ends, which lost 4 bases and 5 bases, there was a span of 12 bases. The CDR3 loop spans 14 amino acids. Germline values: CDR1 LGHDT, CDR2 YNNKEL (reference sequence). Original handling: Researchers report that nucleated cell counts were estimated from reference gene primer amplification. TCRdb's copy holds only in-frame clones and misses some; the assay was immunoSEQ multiplex PCR. From that table come the V and J calls and clone size; the DNA was used to work out D and trimming. The data show some 60,000 clones, with over 85% seen just once and approximately 6.2% held by the top ten.

The sequencing sample was made of peripheral blood. This sequence joins TRBV3-1 (or the pseudogene TRBV3-2) and TRBJ2-1; D possibly corresponds to TRBD1 (5 bases). The clonotype comes from a human donor in a cohort sampled during active COVID-19. The chain's CDR3 is CASSPVIGDNEQFF. In DNA form, the CDR3 reads TGTGCCAGCAGCCCCGTGATAGGGGACAATGAGCAGTTCTTC.